What follows are 6 T cell receptor beta chains derived from one specimen sequenced in a study of T cell responses to AZD1222 COVID-19 vaccine. Produced via immunoSEQ multiplex PCR; TCRdb's table is partial and in-frame only. In the table there are approximately 140,000 clones, more than 80% of which are singletons. Sequenced here: peripheral blood, sampled 28 days after the second dose of the MenACWY control vaccine. The receptors derive from an adult who received the MenACWY meningococcal vaccine as a control.

The count of this clone is one. The chain has TRBV23-1 and TRBJ2-7; a possible D gene is TRBD1 (7 bases). TRBV23-1 is marked as an open reading frame, function uncertain. The length of the CDR3 is 15 residues. V was cut by 4 bases and J by 3 bases, with 16 bases left in between. In DNA, the CDR3 is TGCGCCAGCAGTCGACTAGGGACAGTTAACTACGAGCAGTACTTC. Its translation: CASSRLGTVNYEQYF.

The chain links TRBV28 to TRBJ2-7; TRBD2 matches at 8 bases. V lost 8 bases, J lost 6 bases, and 15 bases stayed unmatched. This CDR3 has 15 residues. The germline gives CDR1 MDHEN, CDR2 SYDVKM. The CDR3, as DNA: TGTGCCAGCTGCCGCTGGGCGGGAGGAAGTAGCGAGCAGTACTTC. Protein sequence: CASCRWAGGSSEQYF.

This chain joins TRBV19 and TRBJ1-3; D gene unclear. CDR1 is LNHDA and CDR2 is SQIVND in the germline V gene (reference sequence). The V gene lost 7 bases and the J gene lost 0 bases, with 10 bases spanning the gap. The length of the CDR3 is 14 residues. CDR3 sequence (DNA): TGTGCCAGTAATGACCGCGGCTCTGGAAACACCATATATTTT. Amino acid sequence: CASNDRGSGNTIYF.

This clone came up a few times. The chain couples TRBV9 to TRBJ2-1; 12 bases fit TRBD1. This CDR3 region has 15 residues. Trimming at V came to 0 bases and at J to 9 bases, leaving 4 bases not matched to a gene. Germline lookup yields CDR1 SGDLS and CDR2 YYNGEE. This chain's CDR3 is CASSVVGQGAGEQFF. The DNA for the CDR3 is TGTGCCAGCAGCGTAGTGGGACAGGGGGCTGGTGAGCAGTTCTTC.

The V call is TRBV5-6, the J call TRBJ2-1; tentatively, D is TRBD1 or TRBD2 (5 bases each). V was cut by 1 base and J by 5 bases, with 16 bases left in between. The CDR3 consists of 16 residues. The germline V gene has CDR1 SGHDT and CDR2 YYEEEE. As DNA, the CDR3 is TGTGCCAGCAGCTTGCTTTGGGACCGTGCCGACAATGAGCAGTTCTTC. It translates to CASSLLWDRADNEQFF. The complete variable domain, with remaining parts taken from reference TRBV5-6 and TRBJ2-1, reads DAGVTQSPTHLIKTRGQQVTLRCSPKSGHDTVSWYQQALGQGPQFIFQYYEEEERQRGNFPDRFSGHQFPNYSSELNVNALLLGDSALYLCASSLLWDRADNEQFFGPGTRLTVL.

J is TRBJ2-3 and V is TRBV23-1, with D tentatively TRBD1 (6 bases). TRBV23-1 is an ORF for which the function is uncertain. The CDR3 runs to 17 residues. Trimming took 6 bases from V and 4 from J, leaving 23 bases between them. Written as DNA, the CDR3 is TGCGCCAGCAGGCCCAAACCACACAGGGTAGTTTCAGATACGCAGTATTTT. Translated: CASRPKPHRVVSDTQYF.